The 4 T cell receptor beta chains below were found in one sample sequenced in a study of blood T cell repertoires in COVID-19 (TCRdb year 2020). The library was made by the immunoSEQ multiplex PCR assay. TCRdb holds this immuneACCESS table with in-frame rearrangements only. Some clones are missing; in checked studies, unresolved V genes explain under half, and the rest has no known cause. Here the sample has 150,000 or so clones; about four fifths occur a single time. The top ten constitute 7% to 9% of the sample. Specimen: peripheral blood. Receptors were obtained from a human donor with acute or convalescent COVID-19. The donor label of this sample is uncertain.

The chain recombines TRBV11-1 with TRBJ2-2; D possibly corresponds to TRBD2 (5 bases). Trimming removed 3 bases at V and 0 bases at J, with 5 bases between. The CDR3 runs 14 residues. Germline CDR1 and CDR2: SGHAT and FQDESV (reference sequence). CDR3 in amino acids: CASSFGANTGELFF. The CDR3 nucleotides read TGTGCCAGCAGCTTCGGGGCGAACACCGGGGAGCTGTTTTTT.

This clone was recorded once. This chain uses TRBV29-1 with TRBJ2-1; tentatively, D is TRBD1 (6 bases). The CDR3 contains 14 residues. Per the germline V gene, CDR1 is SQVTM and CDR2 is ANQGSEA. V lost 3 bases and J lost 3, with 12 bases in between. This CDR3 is CSVEQGRDYNEQFF. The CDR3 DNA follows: TGCAGCGTTGAGCAGGGGCGAGACTACAATGAGCAGTTCTTC.

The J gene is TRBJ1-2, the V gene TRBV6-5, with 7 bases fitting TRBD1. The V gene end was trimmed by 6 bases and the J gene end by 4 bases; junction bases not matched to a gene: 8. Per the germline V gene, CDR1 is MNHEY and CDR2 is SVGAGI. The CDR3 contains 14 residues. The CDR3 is CASRRTGSPYGYTF. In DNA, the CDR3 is TGTGCCAGCAGGAGGACAGGAAGTCCCTATGGCTACACCTTC.

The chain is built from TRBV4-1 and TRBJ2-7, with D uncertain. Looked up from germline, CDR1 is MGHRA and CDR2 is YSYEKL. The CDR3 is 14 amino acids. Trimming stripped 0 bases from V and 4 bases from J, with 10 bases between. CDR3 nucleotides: TGCGCCAGCAGCCAAGAACCGGGTCGGTACGAGCAGTACGTC. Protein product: CASSQEPGRYEQYV.